The table lists the clone carrying this T cell receptor beta chain with many counts. Its specificity is unknown. These data belong to a study of regulatory T cells in long-lasting Graves disease. Findings of the study overall: TRBV28, TRBJ1-2 and TRBJ2-5 emerged as the favored segments in persistent disease. A greater number of public clonotypes (about 2,900) was shared by persistent patients than by new patients (about 990).

Arm-PCR of CDR3 regions with iRepertoire HTBI primers generated TCR beta libraries. MiXCR was run by TCRdb on the multiplex PCR reads, yielding one entry per CDR3 protein. The sample contains about 300,000 distinct CDR3 sequences, 20% to 25% of which appear only once. As to time point: persistent/refractory GD, antithyroid drugs over 5 years with positive TRAb. Preparation of the TCR library used RNA extracted from PBMCs. The source of the patients was an endocrinology department in Xi'an, China. Unmatched junction bases numbered 8, after V lost 6 bases and J lost 5 bases. In germline, CDR1 is MNHNS, CDR2 SASEGT. This CDR3 has 14 amino acids.

The TCR originated in a female donor with Graves disease. Material: peripheral blood mononuclear cells (PBMCs), obtained when the disease was refractory, from a patient treated with antithyroid drugs. V gene TRBV6-1 combines with J gene TRBJ2-5; 8 nucleotides line up with TRBD1. The chain's CDR3 is CASRATGGRETQYF. CDR3 nucleotides: TGTGCCAGCAGAGCAACAGGGGGGCGGGAGACCCAGTACTTC.